This passage covers 23 T cell receptor beta chains from one sample sequenced in a study of cytomegalovirus exposure and HLA in healthy donors. PCR employed 60 Vbeta and 13 Jbeta primers. Produced via immunoSEQ multiplex PCR; TCRdb's table is partial and in-frame only. The data hold 150,000 to 200,000 clones, with around 83% observed a single time. Material: PBMCs. Receptors originate from a man aged 45 to 65 in good health and CMV-seropositive.

V usage is TRBV28 and J usage is TRBJ2-1, with a weak D call TRBD1 (5 bases). The V end lost 7 bases, the J end lost 8 bases, and 21 bases lay between the germline ends. Germline CDR1 is MDHEN and CDR2 is SYDVKM. The CDR3 loop spans 15 amino acids. The CDR3 loop is CASMTASNLGDEQFF. For the CDR3, the DNA is TGTGCCAGCATGACAGCCTCTAACTTAGGGGATGAGCAGTTCTTC.

Notes on this clone: Other DNA variants within this sample encode the same CDR3. V usage is TRBV9 and J usage is TRBJ1-1; 8 nucleotides line up with TRBD1. The germline CDR1 and CDR2 sequences are SGDLS and YYNGEE. This CDR3 region has 15 residues. The V and J ends lost 4 bases and 0 bases, in that order; junction bases with no gene match: 5. CDR3 protein: CASSPRQGLNTEAFF. In DNA form, the CDR3 reads TGTGCCAGCAGCCCACGACAGGGGTTGAACACTGAAGCTTTCTTT. The complete variable domain, with remaining parts taken from reference TRBV9 and TRBJ1-1, reads DSGVTQTPKHLITATGQRVTLRCSPRSGDLSVYWYQQSLDQGLQFLIQYYNGEERAKGNILERFSAQQFPDLHSELNLSSLELGDSALYFCASSPRQGLNTEAFFGQGTRLTVV.

A word on this clone: One junction end disagrees with the germline gene, perhaps due to a read error. The chain joins TRBV15 to TRBJ2-7, with unresolved D. Germline V gives CDR1 LNHNV, CDR2 YYDKDF (reference sequence). The CDR3 has 14 amino acids. The CDR3 DNA sequence: TGTGCCACCAGCAGAGATCTAGTCTCCTTCGAGCAGTACTTC. Protein: CATSRDLVSFEQYF.

The V call is TRBV10-1, the J call TRBJ2-1; D gene ambiguous. CDR1 and CDR2 from the germline V gene are WNHNN and SYGVQD (reference sequence). V was pared by 8 bases and J by 6 bases, with 17 bases between. The length of the CDR3 is 14 residues. The DNA for the CDR3 is TGCGCCAGCCTGGGTATCTTCCCAGGCAATGAGCAGTTCTTC. Translation: CASLGIFPGNEQFF.

V is TRBV6-5 and J is TRBJ2-2, with a tentative D call TRBD1 (6 bases). Germline loops: CDR1 MNHEY, CDR2 SVGAGI. This CDR3 spans 14 amino acids. V lost 6 bases and J 6 bases, leaving 14 bases between the germline ends. CDR3 in amino acids: CASRSTTGSGELFF. The CDR3 coding sequence is TGTGCCAGCAGATCAACCACAGGGTCCGGGGAGCTGTTTTTT.

The chain combines TRBV28 with TRBJ2-4; D ambiguous. CDR3 size: 15 residues. With 5 bases removed from V and 3 bases from J, the gap between germline ends came to 14 bases. CDR1 MDHEN and CDR2 SYDVKM come from the germline V gene. The CDR3 nucleotides are TGTGCCAGCAGTCCTCCGAGAGTAGTCAAAAACATTCAGTACTTC. The encoded protein is CASSPPRVVKNIQYF.

The genes are TRBV9 and TRBJ1-1; the match to TRBD1 covers 9 bases. J lost 5 bases, V lost 3 bases, and 8 bases had no gene match. The CDR3 loop spans 15 amino acids. Germline assignment: CDR1 SGDLS and CDR2 YYNGEE. The CDR3 spells CASSGLDRGRTEAFF. The CDR3 DNA reads as TGTGCCAGCAGCGGACTGGACAGGGGACGAACTGAAGCTTTCTTT.

V is TRBV9 and J is TRBJ2-1; TRBD2 is a possible D gene (5 bases). Germline CDR1 is SGDLS and CDR2 is YYNGEE. The CDR3 runs 18 residues. Trimming shortened V by 3 bases and J by 0 bases, and 19 bases separated the two germline ends. CDR3 region: CASSADSPLLSSYNEQFF. CDR3 nucleotide sequence: TGTGCCAGCAGCGCGGACTCTCCCCTACTGAGCTCCTACAATGAGCAGTTCTTC.

The chain uses TRBV10-2 and TRBJ2-1; 7 bases map to TRBD2. There are 15 residues in the CDR3. The V gene's germline CDR1 is WSHSY and CDR2 SAAADI. The ends lost 6 bases at V and 8 bases at J; junction bases unmatched: 13. The CDR3 nucleotides read TGCGCCAGCAGCGGCTGGGCGGGAGAGAACGATGAGCAGTTCTTC. Its translation: CASSGWAGENDEQFF.

The rearrangement joins TRBV11-2 to TRBJ2-7; no firm D call. This CDR3 contains 13 residues. Germline V gives CDR1 SGHAT, CDR2 FQNNGV. Trimming took 5 bases from V and 4 from J, leaving 12 bases between them. CDR3 amino acids: CASSPQATYEQYF. For the CDR3, the DNA is TGTGCCAGCAGCCCGCAGGCTACTTACGAGCAGTACTTC.

The CDR3 region is CASSALSTPRSYNEQFF. CDR3 DNA sequence: TGTGCCAGCAGCGCCCTTTCCACCCCGCGCTCCTACAATGAGCAGTTCTTC. V is TRBV9 and J is TRBJ2-1, with unresolved D. Trimming left V 3 bases short and J 0 bases short, with 16 bases between. The CDR3 runs 17 residues. The germline V gene has CDR1 SGDLS and CDR2 YYNGEE. Combining the CDR3 with reference TRBV9 and TRBJ2-1 gives the whole variable domain DSGVTQTPKHLITATGQRVTLRCSPRSGDLSVYWYQQSLDQGLQFLIQYYNGEERAKGNILERFSAQQFPDLHSELNLSSLELGDSALYFCASSALSTPRSYNEQFFGPGTRLTVL.

The J gene is TRBJ1-1, the V gene TRBV7-2, with D possibly matching TRBD1 (5 bases). V lost 6 bases, J lost 0 bases, and 14 bases lay in between. CDR1 is SGHTA, CDR2 FQGNSA, per germline. CDR3 length equals 15 residues. CDR3 DNA sequence: TGTGCCAGCAGGCCCAGCGGGACGCTGAACACTGAAGCTTTCTTT. Translation: CASRPSGTLNTEAFF. The whole variable domain, remainder taken from reference TRBV7-2 and TRBJ1-1, is GAGVSQSPSNKVTEKGKDVELRCDPISGHTALYWYRQSLGQGLEFLIYFQGNSAPDKSGLPSDRFSAERTGGSVSTLTIQRTQQEDSAVYLCASRPSGTLNTEAFFGQGTRLTVV.

The gene calls are TRBV28 and TRBJ2-2; 10 bases agree with TRBD1. Per germline, CDR1 MDHEN and CDR2 SYDVKM. The CDR3 has 13 residues. Losses at the gene ends were 10 bases for V and 8 bases for J; bases not matched to a gene: 7. The CDR3 DNA reads TGTGCCACGCAGGGACAGGGGAGGGGGGAGCTGTTTTTT. It encodes CATQGQGRGELFF.

The rearrangement joins TRBV29-1 to TRBJ2-7; TRBD1 matches 8 bases. The CDR3 extends over 14 amino acids. Per germline, CDR1 SQVTM and CDR2 ANQGSEA. The trim removed 1 base at V and 3 bases at J, leaving 5 bases unmatched. The CDR3 DNA reads TGCAGCGTTGAAGGACAGGGGACAATCTACGAGCAGTACTTC. Its protein is CSVEGQGTIYEQYF.

The J gene is TRBJ2-1, the V gene TRBV14, with TRBD2 identical over 10 bases. The CDR3 covers 15 residues. Per germline, CDR1 SGHDN and CDR2 FVKESK. The trim removed 2 bases at V and 6 bases at J, leaving 4 bases unmatched. The chain's CDR3 is CASSQTSGAVNEQFF. DNA for the CDR3: TGTGCCAGCAGCCAAACTAGCGGGGCGGTCAATGAGCAGTTCTTC.

A few counts support this clone. The J gene is TRBJ2-2, the V gene TRBV30; tentative D call: TRBD2 (5 bases). V lost 0 bases and J lost 7, with 9 bases in between. The germline CDR1 and CDR2 sequences are GTSNPN and SVGIG (reference sequence). The CDR3 has 13 amino acids. The CDR3: CAWSVFEGGELFF. In DNA, the CDR3 is TGTGCCTGGAGTGTATTTGAGGGCGGGGAGCTGTTTTTT.

The chain couples TRBV30 to TRBJ2-2; D remains unclear. V gave up 2 bases and J gave up 6 bases, with 7 bases separating them. CDR3 length: 12 residues. The V gene's germline CDR1 is GTSNPN and CDR2 SVGIG (reference sequence). The CDR3: CAWSLRPGELFF. DNA of the CDR3: TGTGCCTGGAGTCTGAGGCCCGGGGAGCTGTTTTTT.

The CDR3 protein is CASSVSSRGYEQYF. The CDR3 region has the DNA TGCGCCAGCAGCGTCAGCTCCAGGGGCTACGAGCAGTACTTC. The chain joins TRBV5-1 to TRBJ2-7; weak D call: TRBD1 (6 bases). The CDR3 spans 14 residues. V shed 4 bases and J shed 3 bases, with 14 bases lying between them. Germline V gives CDR1 SGHRS, CDR2 YFSETQ.

The chain employs TRBV2 and TRBJ1-1; 8 positions match TRBD1. After removal of 3 bases from V and 5 bases from J, the junction contained 11 bases not matched to a gene. This CDR3 contains 16 residues. Germline CDR1 reads SNHLY; CDR2 reads FYNNEI. This chain's CDR3 is CASSDPRQGARTEAFF. CDR3 nucleotide sequence: TGTGCCAGCAGTGACCCCCGGCAGGGGGCAAGGACTGAAGCTTTCTTT.

V and J are TRBV6-6 and TRBJ1-4, with 8 bases that match TRBD1. The germline gives CDR1 MNHNY, CDR2 SVGAGI (reference sequence). Germline trimming cut 10 bases from V and 3 bases from J; bases unmatched to any gene: 4. CDR3 length: 13 residues. The DNA of the CDR3 is TGTGCCACAGGGGGCGACCCTAATGAAAAACTGTTTTTT. Translation: CATGGDPNEKLFF.

The rearrangement links TRBV19 to TRBJ1-1, with D uncertain. The germline V gene encodes CDR1 LNHDA and CDR2 SQIVND (reference sequence). V lost 3 bases and J 2 bases, leaving 7 bases between the germline ends. This CDR3 is built from 13 residues. The chain's CDR3 is CASSIPTNTEAFF. CDR3 coding DNA: TGTGCCAGTAGTATCCCCACAAACACTGAAGCTTTCTTT.

This sequence joins TRBV9 and TRBJ1-2; D not resolved. The V and J ends lost 0 bases and 3 bases respectively, with 12 bases between them. CDR1 is SGDLS and CDR2 is YYNGEE in the germline V gene. The CDR3 is made up of 15 amino acids. Written as DNA, the CDR3 is TGTGCCAGCAGCGTAGATGCGGGAGATCACTATGGCTACACCTTC. Protein sequence: CASSVDAGDHYGYTF.

The rearrangement uses TRBV6-5 and TRBJ1-1; D is ambiguous. The CDR3 length is 15 residues. Germline V gene data show CDR1 as MNHEY and CDR2 as SVGAGI. V lost 0 bases to trimming and J lost 1 base, with 9 bases between them. CDR3 loop: CASSYSGEQNTEAFF. The DNA for the CDR3 is TGTGCCAGCAGTTACTCGGGAGAACAGAACACTGAAGCTTTCTTT.